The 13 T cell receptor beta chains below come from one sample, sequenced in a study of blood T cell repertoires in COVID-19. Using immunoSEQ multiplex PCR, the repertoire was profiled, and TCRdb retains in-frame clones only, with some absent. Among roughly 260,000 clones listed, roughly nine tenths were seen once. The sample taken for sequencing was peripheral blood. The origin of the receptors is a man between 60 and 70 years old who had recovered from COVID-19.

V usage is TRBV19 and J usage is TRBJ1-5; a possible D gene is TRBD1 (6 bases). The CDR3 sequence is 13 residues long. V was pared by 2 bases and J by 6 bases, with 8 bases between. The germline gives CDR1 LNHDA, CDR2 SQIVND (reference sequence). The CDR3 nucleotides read TGTGCCAGTAGTATAACAGGGTCTCAGCCCCAGCATTTT. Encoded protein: CASSITGSQPQHF.

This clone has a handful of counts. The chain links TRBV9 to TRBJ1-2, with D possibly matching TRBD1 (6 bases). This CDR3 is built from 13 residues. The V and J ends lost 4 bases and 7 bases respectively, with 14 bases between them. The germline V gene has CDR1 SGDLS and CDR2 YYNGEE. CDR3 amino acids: CASSLTGFAGYTF. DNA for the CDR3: TGTGCCAGCAGCCTAACAGGGTTCGCTGGCTACACCTTC.

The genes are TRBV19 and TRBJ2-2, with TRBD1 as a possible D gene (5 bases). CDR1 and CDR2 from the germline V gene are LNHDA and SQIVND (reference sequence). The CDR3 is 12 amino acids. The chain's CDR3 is CASGLWTGELFF. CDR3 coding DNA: TGTGCATCAGGGTTGTGGACCGGGGAGCTGTTTTTT.

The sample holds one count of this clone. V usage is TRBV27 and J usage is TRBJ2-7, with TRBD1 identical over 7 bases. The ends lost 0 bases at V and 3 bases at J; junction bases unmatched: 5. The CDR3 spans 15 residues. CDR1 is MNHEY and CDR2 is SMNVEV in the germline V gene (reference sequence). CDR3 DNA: TGTGCCAGCAGTTTATCCCGGACAGGCGTCTACGAGCAGTACTTC. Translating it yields CASSLSRTGVYEQYF.

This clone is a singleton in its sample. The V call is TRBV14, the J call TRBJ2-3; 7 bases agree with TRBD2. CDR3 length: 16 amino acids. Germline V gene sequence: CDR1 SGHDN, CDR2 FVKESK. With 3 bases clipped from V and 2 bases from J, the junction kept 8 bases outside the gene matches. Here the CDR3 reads CASSHTKGLYTDTQYF. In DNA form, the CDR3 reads TGTGCCAGCAGCCACACGAAGGGACTATACACAGATACGCAGTATTTT. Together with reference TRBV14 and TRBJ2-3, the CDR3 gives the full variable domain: EAGVTQFPSHSVIEKGQTVTLRCDPISGHDNLYWYRRVMGKEIKFLLHFVKESKQDESGMPNNRFLAERTGGTYSTLKVQPAELEDSGVYFCASSHTKGLYTDTQYFGPGTRLTVL.

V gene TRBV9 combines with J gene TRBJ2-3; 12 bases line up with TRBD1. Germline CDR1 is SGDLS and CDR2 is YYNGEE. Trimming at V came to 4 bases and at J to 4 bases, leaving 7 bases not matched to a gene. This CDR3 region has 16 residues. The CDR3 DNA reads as TGTGCCAGCAGCTCCGCCGGGACAGGGGGCGCAGATACGCAGTATTTT. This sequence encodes CASSSAGTGGADTQYF.

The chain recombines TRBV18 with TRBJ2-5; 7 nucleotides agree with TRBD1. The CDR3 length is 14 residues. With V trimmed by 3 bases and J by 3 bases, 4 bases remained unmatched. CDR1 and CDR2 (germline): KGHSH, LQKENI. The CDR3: CASSPGQAKETQYF. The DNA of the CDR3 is TGTGCCAGCTCACCCGGACAGGCCAAAGAGACCCAGTACTTC.

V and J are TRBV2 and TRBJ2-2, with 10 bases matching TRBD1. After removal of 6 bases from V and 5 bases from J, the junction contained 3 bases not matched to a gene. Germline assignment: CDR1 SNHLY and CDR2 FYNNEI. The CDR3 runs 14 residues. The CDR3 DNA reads TGTGCCAGCAGGGGACAGGGGAGAACCGGGGAGCTGTTTTTT. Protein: CASRGQGRTGELFF.

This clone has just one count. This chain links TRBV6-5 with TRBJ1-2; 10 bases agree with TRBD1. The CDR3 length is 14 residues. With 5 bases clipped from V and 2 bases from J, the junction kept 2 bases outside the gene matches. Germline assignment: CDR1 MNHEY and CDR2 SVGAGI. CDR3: CASSRGQGNYGYTF. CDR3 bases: TGTGCCAGCAGTCGGGGACAGGGGAACTATGGCTACACCTTC.

The CDR3 region has the DNA TGTGCCAGCAGCCAAGCAGGGAACTATAATTCACCCCTCCACTTT. Amino acids: CASSQAGNYNSPLHF. V and J are TRBV14 and TRBJ1-6; a weak D match, TRBD1 (5 bases). This CDR3 is built from 15 residues. V was trimmed by 1 base and J by 3 bases, leaving 7 bases between them. Germline CDR1 is SGHDN and CDR2 is FVKESK.

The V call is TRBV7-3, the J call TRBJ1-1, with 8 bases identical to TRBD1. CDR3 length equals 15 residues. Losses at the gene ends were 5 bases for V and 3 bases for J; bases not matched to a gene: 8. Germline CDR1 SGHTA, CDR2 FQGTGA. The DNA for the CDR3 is TGTGCCAGCAGCAAACAGACAGGGGTGGACACTGAAGCTTTCTTT. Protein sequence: CASSKQTGVDTEAFF.

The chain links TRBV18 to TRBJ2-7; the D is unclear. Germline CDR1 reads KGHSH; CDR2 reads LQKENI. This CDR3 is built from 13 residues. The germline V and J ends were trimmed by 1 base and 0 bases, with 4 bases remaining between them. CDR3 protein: CASSPLSSYEQYF. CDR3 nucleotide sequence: TGTGCCAGCTCACCACTCAGCTCCTACGAGCAGTACTTC. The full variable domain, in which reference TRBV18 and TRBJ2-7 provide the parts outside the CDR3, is NAGVMQNPRHLVRRRGQEARLRCSPMKGHSHVYWYRQLPEEGLKFMVYLQKENIIDESGMPKERFSAEFPKEGPSILRIQQVVRGDSAAYFCASSPLSSYEQYFGPGTRLTVT.

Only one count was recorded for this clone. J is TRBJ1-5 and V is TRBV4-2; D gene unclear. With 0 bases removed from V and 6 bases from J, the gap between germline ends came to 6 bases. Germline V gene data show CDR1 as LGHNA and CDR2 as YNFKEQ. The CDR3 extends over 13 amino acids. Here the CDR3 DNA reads TGTGCCAGCAGCCAAGAAATCTTTCAGCCCCAGCATTTT. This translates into CASSQEIFQPQHF.